Listed below are T cell receptor beta chains from one sample, sequenced in a study of blood T cell repertoires in COVID-19. TCRdb's copy holds only in-frame clones and misses some; the assay was immunoSEQ multiplex PCR. The table lists approximately 120,000 clones, around three quarters of them singletons. Material for sequencing was peripheral blood. Receptor source: a woman in her seventies with acute or convalescent COVID-19. Both conserved end residues are part of each CDR3.

j_call: TRBJ1-2
v_call: TRBV13
cdr3_aa: CASSAGRQGYTF

j_call: TRBJ1-2
v_call: TRBV19
cdr3_aa: CASSMFGGNYGYTF

j_call: TRBJ2-3
v_call: TRBV11-2
cdr3_aa: CASSLLANTQYF

j_call: TRBJ1-1
v_call: TRBV5-5
cdr3_aa: CASSSEGAWTEAFF

j_call: TRBJ2-7
v_call: TRBV3-1/TRBV3-2
cdr3_aa: CASSPRGYEQYF

j_call: TRBJ2-7
v_call: TRBV6-5
cdr3_aa: CASSRDPAYEQYF

j_call: TRBJ2-2
v_call: TRBV7-2
cdr3_aa: CASSQMVGGIGELFF

j_call: TRBJ2-6
v_call: TRBV11-3
cdr3_aa: CASSPRTGPGANVLTF

j_call: TRBJ2-5
v_call: TRBV5-6
cdr3_aa: CASSRGEEETQYF

j_call: TRBJ1-2
v_call: TRBV5-1
cdr3_aa: CASSSTGTGGLYGYTF

j_call: TRBJ2-1
v_call: TRBV28
cdr3_aa: CASSLGTSGSLGFF

j_call: TRBJ2-3
v_call: TRBV30
cdr3_aa: CAWSASSGTFTDTQYF

j_call: TRBJ1-5
v_call: TRBV6-5
cdr3_aa: CASRQGSPNQPQHF

j_call: TRBJ1-5
v_call: TRBV24-1
cdr3_aa: CATSGPGGPSNQPQHF

j_call: TRBJ1-5
v_call: TRBV27
cdr3_aa: CASSLGGEYGNQPQHF

j_call: TRBJ2-3
v_call: TRBV5-5
cdr3_aa: CASSPGTNTDTQYF

j_call: TRBJ2-7
v_call: TRBV27
cdr3_aa: CASRRPGGKSYEQYF

j_call: TRBJ1-3
v_call: TRBV19
cdr3_aa: CASKGTGAPGNTIYF

j_call: TRBJ2-3
v_call: TRBV30
cdr3_aa: CAWGGLAGITDTQYF

j_call: TRBJ2-3
v_call: TRBV24-1
cdr3_aa: CATGDPTSGRTDTQYF

j_call: TRBJ2-3
v_call: TRBV27
cdr3_aa: CASGRYGSTDTQYF

j_call: TRBJ2-5
v_call: TRBV10-2
cdr3_aa: CASSARTSRETQYF

j_call: TRBJ2-4
v_call: TRBV15
cdr3_aa: CATSRDGGTGGLKAKNIQYF

j_call: TRBJ2-7
v_call: TRBV6-5
cdr3_aa: CASSRGQGSEQYF

j_call: TRBJ2-7
v_call: TRBV29-1
cdr3_aa: CSVEGSANYEQYF

j_call: TRBJ1-4
v_call: TRBV28
cdr3_aa: CASSSRIEKLFF

j_call: TRBJ1-2
v_call: TRBV24-1
cdr3_aa: CATSDTGTGGAYWGYTF

j_call: TRBJ2-7
v_call: TRBV4-1
cdr3_aa: CASSTRQGSSYEQYF

j_call: TRBJ1-2
v_call: TRBV5-5
cdr3_aa: CASSWEQGNYGYTF

j_call: TRBJ2-5
v_call: TRBV5-4
cdr3_aa: CASSRDRSETQYF

j_call: TRBJ1-1
v_call: TRBV7-2
cdr3_aa: CASSLGQINTEAFF

j_call: TRBJ1-1
v_call: TRBV5-5
cdr3_aa: CASSLGDRENTEAFF

j_call: TRBJ1-6
v_call: TRBV5-1
cdr3_aa: CASSLEAESPLHF

j_call: TRBJ2-3
v_call: TRBV29-1
cdr3_aa: CSVCVGQCTDTQYF

j_call: TRBJ2-2
v_call: TRBV9
cdr3_aa: CASSASGSWTGELFF

j_call: TRBJ1-3
v_call: TRBV13
cdr3_aa: CASSLGTGFGNTIYF

j_call: TRBJ2-3
v_call: TRBV6-5
cdr3_aa: CASSYRDTQYF

j_call: TRBJ2-2
v_call: TRBV4-2
cdr3_aa: CASSPISGRELRELFF